This T cell receptor beta chain is drawn from a study of T cells after posttransplantation cyclophosphamide. TCRdb keeps only in-frame clones here, not all; method: immunoSEQ multiplex PCR. The sample comprises fewer than 60,000 clones, roughly 94% of which are singletons, and around 3% rests with the top ten. The CDR3 covers 13 residues. From germline, CDR1 is MRHNA and CDR2 SNTAGT. Trimming took off 5 bases at V and 6 bases at J, with 11 bases between the two ends. Sequenced input: PBMCs. The chain links TRBV6-4 to TRBJ2-1; no reliable D call. This TCR came from a woman aged 25-40 years in good health and a related stem cell transplant donor. The CDR3 bases are TGTGCCAGCAGTCCCCACCTAGGCAATGAGCAGTTCTTC. Translated: CASSPHLGNEQFF.